This TCR beta chain comes out of a study of read filtering for tumor transcriptome and immune sequencing. Study overall: Among patients, 17 to 20 were male and some 15 female, aged about 47 to 80 (mean around 61).

Molecular barcoded adaptors covering alpha/delta and beta/gamma chains were used on roughly 400 ng RNA. TCRdb fed the reads into MiXCR, producing one record per CDR3 protein. The table lists more than 45,000 distinct CDR3 sequences, 12% of them singletons. The CDR3 is 13 amino acids. V was cut by 1 base and J by 3 bases, with 7 bases left in between. The V gene's germline CDR1 is SEHNR and CDR2 FQNEAQ (reference sequence). General study results and limits: Correlation between methods rose after single-read clonotypes were removed.

This clonotype was seen ten or more times. Its specificity is unknown. The sample taken for sequencing was a population of CD138-negative cells sorted from bone marrow. The clonotype originates from a donor aged 40 or older with multiple myeloma. The chain uses TRBV7-9 and TRBJ2-7, with D hard to call. CDR3 DNA sequence: TGTGCCAGCAGCTTAGGGCAGGTCTACGAGCAGTACTTC. Protein sequence: CASSLGQVYEQYF.